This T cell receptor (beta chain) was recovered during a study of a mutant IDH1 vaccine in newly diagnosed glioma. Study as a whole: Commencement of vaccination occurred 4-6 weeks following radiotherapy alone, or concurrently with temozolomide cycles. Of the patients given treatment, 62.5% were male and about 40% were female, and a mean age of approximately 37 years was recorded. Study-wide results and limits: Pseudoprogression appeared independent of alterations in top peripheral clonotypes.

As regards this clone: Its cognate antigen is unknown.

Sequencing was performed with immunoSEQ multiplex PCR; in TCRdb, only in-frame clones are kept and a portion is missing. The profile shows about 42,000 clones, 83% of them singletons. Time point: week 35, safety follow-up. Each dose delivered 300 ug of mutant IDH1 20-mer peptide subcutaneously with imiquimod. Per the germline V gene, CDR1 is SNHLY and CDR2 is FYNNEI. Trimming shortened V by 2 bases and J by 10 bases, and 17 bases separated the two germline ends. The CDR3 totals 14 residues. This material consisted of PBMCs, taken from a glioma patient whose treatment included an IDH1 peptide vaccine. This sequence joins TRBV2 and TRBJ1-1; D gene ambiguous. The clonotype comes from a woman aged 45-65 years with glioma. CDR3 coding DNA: TGTGCCAGCAGTGAACTGAACGCGGTAGGCGGAGCTTTCTTT. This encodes CASSELNAVGGAFF.